These 27 T cell receptor beta chains were all obtained from the same sample, sequenced in a study of tumor-infiltrating lymphocytes in glioblastoma multiforme. Three nested ARM-PCR rounds with V-beta and C-beta primers built TCRB libraries. One entry per CDR3 protein results from TCRdb running MiXCR on the multiplex PCR reads. Among 25,000 to 40,000 distinct CDR3 sequences listed, 60% to 75% were seen once. Sequenced input: brain tumor tissue. Receptors were obtained from a male donor with glioblastoma.

In its sample, this clonotype was seen many times. A much larger clone lies one base from this, so it may be a read error. V gene TRBV4-1 combines with J gene TRBJ2-7; tentatively, D is TRBD1 (6 bases). The CDR3 is 13 amino acids. Germline V gives CDR1 MGHRA, CDR2 YSYEKL. Trimming left V 0 bases short and J 5 bases short, with 8 bases between. The CDR3 DNA sequence: TGCGCCAGCAGCCAAGATTGGGGGCACGAGCAGTACTTC. As protein: CASSQDWGHEQYF.

As regards this clonotype: A read error may account for a junction end that differs from germline. V usage is TRBV2 and J usage is TRBJ1-1; no firm D call. The V gene's germline CDR1 is SNHLY and CDR2 FYNNEI. This CDR3 contains 13 residues. The chain's CDR3 is CANSDNSNTGAFF. CDR3 coding DNA: TGTGCCAACAGTGACAACTCGAACACTGGAGCTTTCTTT.

There are many counts of this clonotype. This chain connects TRBV12-5 to TRBJ1-5, with 8 bases aligning to TRBD1. Trimming cost V 1 base and J 2 bases; bases outside gene matches: 10. The CDR3 is made up of 18 amino acids. Germline V gene sequence: CDR1 LGHNT, CDR2 FRNRAP. The CDR3, as DNA: TGTGCTAGTGGTTTGGCCTTCCGACAGGGGAGATGCAATCAGCCCCAGCATTTT. This encodes CASGLAFRQGRCNQPQHF.

CDR3 loop: CSVRQTGSASYEQYF. In DNA, the CDR3 is TGCAGTGTTCGCCAAACAGGCTCGGCATCCTACGAGCAGTACTTC. The rearrangement joins TRBV20-1 to TRBJ2-7; possible D gene TRBD1, 5 bases. The CDR3 has 15 residues. V lost 7 bases and J 1 base, leaving 20 bases between the germline ends. The germline V gene has CDR1 DFQATT and CDR2 SNEGSKA (reference sequence).

This clonotype has only a few counts. The gene calls are TRBV28 and TRBJ1-4; maybe TRBD1 (6 bases). The germline V gene has CDR1 MDHEN and CDR2 SYDVKM. V lost 6 bases and J 6 bases, leaving 14 bases between the germline ends. The CDR3 spans 14 residues. DNA for the CDR3: TGTGCCAGCAGCCCCGGGGGGGCGGATGAAAAACTGTTTTTT. It is translated as CASSPGGADEKLFF.

As regards this clonotype: Mismatch with germline at one junction end may stem from a read error. The genes are TRBV20-1 and TRBJ2-7, with 9 bases aligning to TRBD2. This CDR3 is built from 15 residues. Germline V gene data show CDR1 as DFQATT and CDR2 as SNEGSKA (reference sequence). In DNA, the CDR3 is TGCATTGCTAGAGTAGGCGGGAGGGGTTTGGGCGAGCAGTACTTC. This codes for CIARVGGRGLGEQYF.

The count of this clonotype is one. A read error may produce the germline difference seen at one junction end. The genes are TRBV12-3 or TRBV12-4 and TRBJ2-2; the D gene could be TRBD1 or TRBD2 (5 bases each). CDR3 length: 14 residues. CDR3 DNA sequence: TGTGCCAGCAGCACGCCCTGGGGGAACGGGGAGCTTTTTTTT. Translated, it gives CASSTPWGNGELFF.

This clonotype was seen ten or more times. V and J are TRBV28 and TRBJ2-1; D not resolved. The CDR3 is made up of 12 amino acids. Trimming left V 6 bases short and J 2 bases short, with 5 bases between. Per germline, CDR1 MDHEN and CDR2 SYDVKM. In DNA form, the CDR3 reads TGTGCCAGCAGCCCGCCCTACAATGAGCAGTTCTTC. Translated: CASSPPYNEQFF.

The CDR3 DNA sequence: TGCGCCAGCAGCCCGGGACGGGGGGGCTCCAAAGAGACCCAGTACTTC. It is translated as CASSPGRGGSKETQYF. The chain uses TRBV5-1 and TRBJ2-5; 8 bases are a match to TRBD2. J gave up 3 bases and V 4 bases, and 11 bases lay outside the gene matches. The length of the CDR3 is 16 residues. From germline, CDR1 is SGHRS and CDR2 YFSETQ.

The V and J genes are TRBV29-1 and TRBJ2-1; a possible D gene is TRBD1 (6 bases). Germline lookup yields CDR1 SQVTM and CDR2 ANQGSEA. V lost 0 bases and J lost 12, with 18 bases in between. This CDR3 comprises 14 residues. Here the CDR3 reads CSVEEGDTYHGQFF. CDR3 sequence (DNA): TGCAGCGTTGAAGAAGGGGACACCTATCATGGGCAGTTCTTC.

This clonotype was seen at least ten times. The gene calls are TRBV7-9 and TRBJ2-7; possible D gene TRBD1, 5 bases. Trimming removed 2 bases at V and 3 bases at J, with 8 bases between. There are 13 residues in the CDR3. Germline V gene data show CDR1 as SEHNR and CDR2 as FQNEAQ (reference sequence). The CDR3 spells CASSLQGLYEQYF. The CDR3 DNA follows: TGTGCCAGCAGCTTACAGGGCCTCTACGAGCAGTACTTC.

A word on this clonotype: An end of the junction differs from the germline gene, which may be a read error. The V call is TRBV29-1, the J call TRBJ2-1; weak D call: TRBD2 (5 bases). The germline gives CDR1 SQVTM, CDR2 ANQGSEA. The CDR3 is 13 amino acids. The DNA of the CDR3 is TGCAGCGTTGAGGATACCTCCTACAATGAGCGGCTCTTC. Translated: CSVEDTSYNERLF.

This clonotype was seen a few times. The chain combines TRBV11-2 with TRBJ2-3; D may be TRBD2 (5 bases). The germline gives CDR1 SGHAT, CDR2 FQNNGV. This CDR3 has 14 residues. The V end lost 0 bases, the J end lost 4 bases, and 8 bases lay between the germline ends. CDR3 bases: TGTGCCAGCAGCTTAGACGGGAACCCAGATACGCAGTATTTT. It yields the protein CASSLDGNPDTQYF.

About this clonotype itself: Relative to the germline gene, one junction end is altered; a read error may explain this. The chain links TRBV6-6 to TRBJ2-1; D remains ambiguous. CDR1 is MNHNY and CDR2 is SVGAGI in the germline V gene (reference sequence). The CDR3 contains 14 residues. As DNA, the CDR3 is TGTGCCAGCGCCGTACCCACAGCCTACAACGAGCAGTTCTTC. Translating it yields CASAVPTAYNEQFF.

To note about this clonotype: One junction end does not reproduce the germline sequence, and a read error may be involved. The V gene is TRBV5-1, the J gene TRBJ1-3, with D maybe TRBD1 (5 bases). From germline, CDR1 is SGHRS and CDR2 YFSETQ. This CDR3 is built from 15 residues. CDR3 in DNA: TGCGCAAGCAGCTTGGGGGACTCCTCTGGAAACACCATATATTTT. Translation: CASSLGDSSGNTIYF. The whole variable domain, filled in from reference TRBV5-1 and TRBJ1-3, reads KAGVTQTPRYLIKTRGQQVTLSCSPISGHRSVSWYQQTPGQGLQFLFEYFSETQRNKGNFPGRFSGRQFSNSRSEMNVSTLELGDSALYLCASSLGDSSGNTIYFGEGSWLTVV.

Comments on this clonotype: At one end the junction does not follow the germline gene, possibly because of a read error. V is TRBV20-1 and J is TRBJ2-7, with a tentative D call TRBD1 (5 bases). Germline V gene lookup returns CDR1 DFQATT and CDR2 SNEGSKA (reference sequence). The CDR3 covers 14 residues. CDR3 sequence (DNA): TGCAGTGCTAGTCGACAGTCGAGTTCCTACGGGCAGTACTTC. Translation: CSASRQSSSYGQYF.

The rearrangement joins TRBV20-1 to TRBJ1-6, with D possibly TRBD1 on 5 matching bases. Germline loops: CDR1 DFQATT, CDR2 SNEGSKA (reference sequence). V was trimmed by 0 bases and J by 3 bases, leaving 12 bases between them. The CDR3 loop spans 16 amino acids. The CDR3 nucleotides are TGCAGTGCTAGAGATCTTCAGGGAAACTATAATTCACCCCTCCACTTT. Translation: CSARDLQGNYNSPLHF.

The gene calls are TRBV6-1 and TRBJ2-7, with D hard to call. This CDR3 is built from 12 residues. The germline V gene encodes CDR1 MNHNS and CDR2 SASEGT. CDR3 loop: CAISEIAYEQYV. The CDR3 DNA reads as TGTGCCATCAGTGAAATTGCCTACGAGCAGTACGTC.

V and J are TRBV11-2 and TRBJ2-5; perhaps TRBD2 as D (6 bases). Germline values: CDR1 SGHAT, CDR2 FQNNGV. This CDR3 region has 14 residues. Trimming pared 6 bases from V and 6 bases from J, leaving 17 bases between. CDR3 region: CASRTGLAGQTQYF. CDR3 in DNA: TGTGCCAGCAGAACGGGACTGGCGGGACAGACCCAGTACTTC.

Details on this clonotype: Without the conserved terminal phenylalanine or tryptophan, this CDR3 likely stems from a read error. J is TRBJ2-1 and V is TRBV20-1; D may be TRBD2 (6 bases). Germline V gene data show CDR1 as DFQATT and CDR2 as SNEGSKA (reference sequence). Trimming pared 0 bases from V and 0 bases from J, leaving 24 bases between. The CDR3 runs 20 residues. CDR3 DNA sequence: TGCAGTGCTAGAGAGGGAGGAGGAGAGGGCCTACTTGGCTCCTACAATGAGCAGTTCCTC. It codes for CSAREGGGEGLLGSYNEQFL.

This clonotype was seen ten or more times. This chain uses TRBV10-3 with TRBJ2-7; 10 bases agree with TRBD2. V was clipped by 3 bases and J by 2 bases; unmatched bases: 4. In germline, CDR1 is ENHRY, CDR2 SYGVKD. CDR3 size: 15 residues. CDR3 residues: CAISDILAGTYEQYF. The CDR3 DNA is TGTGCCATCAGTGACATACTAGCGGGAACCTACGAGCAGTACTTC.

About this clonotype itself: The junction departs from the called germline gene at one end, perhaps through a read error. The chain uses TRBV28 and TRBJ1-1; a weak D match, TRBD1 (5 bases). This CDR3 contains 15 residues. Looked up from germline, CDR1 is MDHEN and CDR2 is SYDVKM. Here the CDR3 reads CTRFDRWSGKAEALF. The CDR3 DNA follows: TGTACCAGATTTGACAGATGGTCGGGCAAGGCTGAAGCTCTCTTT.

A word on this clonotype: One end of the junction is discordant with germline, which a read error may explain. The genes are TRBV29-1 and TRBJ2-7; D is uncertain. CDR1 and CDR2 (germline): SQVTM, ANQGSEA. This CDR3 contains 13 residues. The CDR3 region is CSVDRDTSYERYF. As DNA, the CDR3 is TGCAGCGTTGATCGTGACACATCCTACGAGCGGTACTTC.

A remark on this clonotype: Being one base from a much bigger clone, this may be a read error. This sequence joins TRBV12-3 or TRBV12-4 and TRBJ1-3; TRBD1 matches 8 bases. Losses at the gene ends were 5 bases for V and 4 bases for J; bases not matched to a gene: 4. The length of the CDR3 is 14 residues. As DNA, the CDR3 is TGTGCCAGCAGTATTGGACAGGGCGGAAACACCATATATTTT. Translated, it gives CASSIGQGGNTIYF.

In the case of this clonotype: A junction end diverges from the germline sequence, so it may reflect a read error. The genes are TRBV18 and TRBJ2-6, with D perhaps matching TRBD1 (6 bases). CDR1 is KGHSH, CDR2 LQKENI, per germline. This CDR3 region has 17 residues. CDR3 sequence: CASSPGGRGFGANVLSF. CDR3 DNA: TGTGCCAGCTCACCAGGGGGCAGGGGCTTTGGGGCCAACGTCCTGTCTTTC.

As to this clonotype: This may be a read error: a much more frequent sequence differs by one nucleotide. This rearrangement joins TRBV28 to TRBJ1-2, with D hard to call. In germline, CDR1 is MDHEN, CDR2 SYDVKM. Trimming took 7 bases from V and 8 from J, leaving 14 bases between them. The CDR3 has 12 residues. The CDR3 sequence is CASISRDWGYTF. Here the CDR3 DNA reads TGTGCCAGCATCTCCCGTGACTGGGGCTACACCTTC.

Worth noting for this clonotype: At one of its ends the junction is not consistent with the germline gene, which may arise from a read error. V is TRBV10-3 and J is TRBJ1-2; D remains unclear. Germline CDR1 and CDR2: ENHRY and SYGVKD. CDR3 length: 13 amino acids. The CDR3, as DNA: TGTGCCATTAGTGCCGCAGCTGAAAATGGTTACACCTTC. This encodes CAISAAAENGYTF.